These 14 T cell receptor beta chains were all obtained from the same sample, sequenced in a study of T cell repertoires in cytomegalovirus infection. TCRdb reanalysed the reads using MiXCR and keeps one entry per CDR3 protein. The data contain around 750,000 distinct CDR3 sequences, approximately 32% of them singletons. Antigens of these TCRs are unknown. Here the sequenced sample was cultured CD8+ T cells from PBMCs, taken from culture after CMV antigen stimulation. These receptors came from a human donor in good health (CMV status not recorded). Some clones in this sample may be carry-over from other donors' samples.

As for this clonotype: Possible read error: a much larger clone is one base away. The CDR3 DNA reads as TGTGCCAACAGTTTCTTGGAGGCTGAAGCTTTCTTT. As protein: CANSFLEAEAFF. The chain couples TRBV12-3 or TRBV12-4 to TRBJ1-1; D ambiguous. The CDR3 extends over 12 amino acids.

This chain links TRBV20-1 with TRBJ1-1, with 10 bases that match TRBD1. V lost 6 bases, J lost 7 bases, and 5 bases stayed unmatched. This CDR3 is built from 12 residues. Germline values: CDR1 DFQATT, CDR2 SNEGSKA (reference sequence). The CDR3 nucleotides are TGCAGTGCCCTGGACAGGGGGAGTGAAGCTTTCTTT. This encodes CSALDRGSEAFF.

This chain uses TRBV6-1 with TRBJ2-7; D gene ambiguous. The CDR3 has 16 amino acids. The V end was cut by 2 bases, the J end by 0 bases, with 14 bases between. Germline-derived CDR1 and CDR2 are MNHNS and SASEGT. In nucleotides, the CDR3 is TGTGCCAGCAGTGAAAAAGGCAGCGTAAGCTCCTACGAGCAGTACGTC. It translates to CASSEKGSVSSYEQYV.

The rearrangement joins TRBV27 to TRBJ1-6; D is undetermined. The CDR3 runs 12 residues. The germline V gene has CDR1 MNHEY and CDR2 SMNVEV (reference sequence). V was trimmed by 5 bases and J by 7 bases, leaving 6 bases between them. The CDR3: CASSGMNSPLHF. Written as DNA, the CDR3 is TGTGCCAGCAGTGGAATGAATTCACCCCTCCACTTT.

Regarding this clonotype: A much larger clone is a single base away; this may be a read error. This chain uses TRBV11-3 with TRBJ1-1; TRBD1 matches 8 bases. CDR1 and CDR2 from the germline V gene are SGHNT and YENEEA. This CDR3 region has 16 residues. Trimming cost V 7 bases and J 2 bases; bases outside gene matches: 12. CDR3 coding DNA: TGTGCCAGCAACTCAAGGACAGGGTCTGGAAACACTGAAGCTTTCTTT. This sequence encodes CASNSRTGSGNTEAFF.

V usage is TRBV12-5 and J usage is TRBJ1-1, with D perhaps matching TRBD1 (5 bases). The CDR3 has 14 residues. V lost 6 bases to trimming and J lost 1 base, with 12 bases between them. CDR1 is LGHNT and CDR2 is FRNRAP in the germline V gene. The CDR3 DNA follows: TGTGCTAGTGGCCCCAGGGCGGGGAACACTGAAGCTTTCTTT. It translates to CASGPRAGNTEAFF.

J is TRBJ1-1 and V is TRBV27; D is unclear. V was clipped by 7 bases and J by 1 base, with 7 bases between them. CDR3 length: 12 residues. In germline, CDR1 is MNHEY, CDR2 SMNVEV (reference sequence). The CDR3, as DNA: TGTGCCAGCATGCACGGGAACACTGAAGCTTTCTTT. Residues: CASMHGNTEAFF.

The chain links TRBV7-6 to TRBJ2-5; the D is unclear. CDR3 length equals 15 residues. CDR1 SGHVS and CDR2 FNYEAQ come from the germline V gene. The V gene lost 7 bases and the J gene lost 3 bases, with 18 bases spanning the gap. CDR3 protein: CASKPADVSKETQYF. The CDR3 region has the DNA TGTGCCAGCAAGCCCGCGGACGTCTCCAAAGAGACCCAGTACTTC.

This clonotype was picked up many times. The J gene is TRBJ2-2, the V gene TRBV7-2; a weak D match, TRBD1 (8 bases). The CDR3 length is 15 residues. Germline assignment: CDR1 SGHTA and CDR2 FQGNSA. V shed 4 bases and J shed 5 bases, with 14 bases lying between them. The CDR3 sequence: CASSSDREGTGELFF. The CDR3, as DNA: TGTGCCAGCAGCTCGGACAGGGAGGGAACCGGGGAGCTGTTTTTT.

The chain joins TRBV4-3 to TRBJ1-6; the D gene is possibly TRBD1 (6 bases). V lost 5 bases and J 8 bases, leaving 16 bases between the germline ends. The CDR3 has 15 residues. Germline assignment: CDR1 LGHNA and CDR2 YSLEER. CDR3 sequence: CASSLRTEPYSPLHF. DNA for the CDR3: TGCGCCAGCAGCTTGAGGACAGAGCCCTATTCACCCCTCCACTTT.

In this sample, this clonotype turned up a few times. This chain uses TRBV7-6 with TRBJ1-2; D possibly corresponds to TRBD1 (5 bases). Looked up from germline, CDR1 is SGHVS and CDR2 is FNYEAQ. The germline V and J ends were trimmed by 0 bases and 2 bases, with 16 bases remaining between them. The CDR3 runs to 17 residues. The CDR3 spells CASSLAPRGADNYGYTF. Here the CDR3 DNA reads TGTGCCAGCAGCTTAGCCCCTAGAGGGGCAGACAACTATGGCTACACCTTC.

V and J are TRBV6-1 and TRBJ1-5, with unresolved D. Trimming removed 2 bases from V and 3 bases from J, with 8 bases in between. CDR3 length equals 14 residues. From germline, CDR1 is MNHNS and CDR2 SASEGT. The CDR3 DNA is TGTGCCAGCAGTGAAATCCAGTACAATCAGCCCCAGCATTTT. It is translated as CASSEIQYNQPQHF.

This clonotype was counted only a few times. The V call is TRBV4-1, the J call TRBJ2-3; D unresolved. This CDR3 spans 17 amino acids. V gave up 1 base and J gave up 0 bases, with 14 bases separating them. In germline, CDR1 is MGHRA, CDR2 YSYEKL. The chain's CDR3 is CASSQGAGVSSTDTQYF. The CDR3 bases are TGCGCCAGCAGCCAAGGGGCTGGAGTAAGTAGCACAGATACGCAGTATTTT.

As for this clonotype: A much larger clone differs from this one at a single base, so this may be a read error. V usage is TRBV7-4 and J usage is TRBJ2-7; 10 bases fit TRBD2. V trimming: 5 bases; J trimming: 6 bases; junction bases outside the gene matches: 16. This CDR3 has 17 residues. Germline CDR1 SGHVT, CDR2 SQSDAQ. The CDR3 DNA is TGTGCCAGCAGCATGTCTAGCGGGGGCCCCGCCGACTGCGAGCAGTACTTC. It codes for CASSMSSGGPADCEQYF.